A single sample gave rise to the 20 T cell receptor beta chains below, sequenced in a study of blood T cell repertoires in COVID-19. Using immunoSEQ multiplex PCR, the repertoire was profiled, and TCRdb retains in-frame clones only, with some absent. The profile shows about 160,000 clones, roughly 85% of them singletons. What was sequenced was peripheral blood. The receptors shown here come from a woman aged 80 or older with active or convalescent COVID-19.

The chain couples TRBV5-1 to TRBJ2-3; TRBD2 matches 8 bases. Germline V lookup: CDR1 SGHRS, CDR2 YFSETQ. The V and J ends lost 4 bases and 5 bases, in that order; junction bases with no gene match: 9. The CDR3 has 15 residues. For the CDR3, the DNA is TGCGCCAGCAGCCCGCCCCGGGCGGGAGGAGATACGCAGTATTTT. This encodes CASSPPRAGGDTQYF.

The chain links TRBV7-9 to TRBJ1-1, with D unclear. Germline V gives CDR1 SEHNR, CDR2 FQNEAQ (reference sequence). Trimming pared 0 bases from V and 0 bases from J, leaving 5 bases between. The CDR3 spans 14 residues. The CDR3 nucleotides read TGTGCCAGCAGCTTAGCACGGTTGAACACTGAAGCTTTCTTT. Amino acid sequence: CASSLARLNTEAFF.

This chain uses TRBV27 with TRBJ1-2; D not resolved. Germline loops: CDR1 MNHEY, CDR2 SMNVEV (reference sequence). This CDR3 has 15 residues. V lost 3 bases, J lost 2 bases, and 13 bases lay in between. The CDR3 is CASSLDFVGNYGYTF. CDR3 DNA: TGTGCCAGCAGTTTGGACTTCGTCGGGAACTATGGCTACACCTTC.

This clone was counted a few times. This chain uses TRBV5-6 with TRBJ2-1; 9 bases agree with TRBD1. V lost 3 bases, J lost 7 bases, and 2 bases stayed unmatched. Germline CDR1 is SGHDT and CDR2 is YYEEEE. The CDR3 consists of 13 residues. Here the CDR3 DNA reads TGTGCCAGCAGCTGGACAGGGGTGAATGAGCAGTTCTTC. Protein product: CASSWTGVNEQFF.

The chain has TRBV29-1 and TRBJ2-7; TRBD2 matches at 8 bases. J was trimmed by 0 bases and V by 4 bases; bases with no gene match: 5. There are 14 residues in the CDR3. The germline V gene encodes CDR1 SQVTM and CDR2 ANQGSEA. Here the CDR3 DNA reads TGCAGCGTTGGGGAGGCGGGAGGCTCCTACGAGCAGTACTTC. Amino acids: CSVGEAGGSYEQYF.

The V and J genes are TRBV10-2 and TRBJ2-7; TRBD2 agrees at 10 bases. CDR1 is WSHSY, CDR2 SAAADI, per germline. This CDR3 has 14 residues. The V segment lost 6 bases and the J segment 3 bases; nucleotides outside the gene matches: 5. CDR3 nucleotide sequence: TGCGCCAGCAGAACTAGCGGGACTGTCTACGAGCAGTACTTC. Its translation: CASRTSGTVYEQYF.

The chain uses TRBV7-9 and TRBJ1-1, with D hard to call. CDR1 and CDR2 (germline): SEHNR, FQNEAQ (reference sequence). V was trimmed by 5 bases and J by 5 bases, leaving 18 bases between them. CDR3 length: 15 residues. CDR3 bases: TGTGCCAGCAGCCACGACTTACGGGGTGGAACTGAAGCTTTCTTT. It is translated as CASSHDLRGGTEAFF. Supplemented by reference TRBV7-9 and TRBJ1-1, the full variable domain reads DTGVSQNPRHKITKRGQNVTFRCDPISEHNRLYWYRQTLGQGPEFLTYFQNEAQLEKSRLLSDRFSAERPKGSFSTLEIQRTEQGDSAMYLCASSHDLRGGTEAFFGQGTRLTVV.

The chain carries TRBV11-1 and TRBJ2-1, with 7 bases aligning to TRBD2. Trimming at V came to 4 bases and at J to 2 bases, leaving 8 bases not matched to a gene. The CDR3 length is 16 residues. Germline assignment: CDR1 SGHAT and CDR2 FQDESV (reference sequence). The CDR3 is CASSYSRGRPYNEQFF. In DNA form, the CDR3 reads TGTGCCAGCAGCTACTCCCGCGGGAGACCCTACAATGAGCAGTTCTTC. Full variable domain (missing parts from reference TRBV11-1 and TRBJ2-1): EAEVAQSPRYKITEKSQAVAFWCDPISGHATLYWYRQILGQGPELLVQFQDESVVDDSQLPKDRFSAERLKGVDSTLKIQPAELGDSAMYLCASSYSRGRPYNEQFFGPGTRLTVL.

V and J are TRBV20-1 and TRBJ1-4; D gene uncertain. Trimming left V 3 bases short and J 7 bases short, with 15 bases between. The CDR3 sequence is 14 residues long. Germline V gene data show CDR1 as DFQATT and CDR2 as SNEGSKA (reference sequence). This CDR3 is CSASQYWEGEKLFF. Written as DNA, the CDR3 is TGCAGTGCTAGTCAGTACTGGGAGGGTGAAAAACTGTTTTTT.

This clone has only one observation. The J gene is TRBJ1-4, the V gene TRBV18, with TRBD1 identical over 7 bases. Germline CDR1 reads KGHSH; CDR2 reads LQKENI. The junction had 4 bases not matched to a gene; V was cut back by 6 bases and J by 3 bases. This CDR3 region has 14 residues. As DNA, the CDR3 is TGTGCCAGCTCGCAACAGGGGTCTAATGAAAAACTGTTTTTT. This codes for CASSQQGSNEKLFF.

The DNA for the CDR3 is TGTGCCAGCAGTTTAACCCGTCTTCGCGGATACTCCTACGAGCAGTACTTC. Its protein product is CASSLTRLRGYSYEQYF. The V gene is TRBV27, the J gene TRBJ2-7; D unclear. In germline, CDR1 is MNHEY, CDR2 SMNVEV (reference sequence). There are 17 residues in the CDR3. Trimming pared 2 bases from V and 0 bases from J, leaving 17 bases between.

In regard to this clone: Other DNA variants within this sample encode the same CDR3. V is TRBV7-3 and J is TRBJ1-1, with 9 bases aligning to TRBD1. V shed 1 base, J shed 2 bases, and the junction held 2 bases outside the gene matches. Germline loops: CDR1 SGHTA, CDR2 FQGTGA. The CDR3 sequence is 15 residues long. CDR3 nucleotide sequence: TGTGCCAGCAGCTTAATGGGACAGGGTAACACTGAAGCTTTCTTT. This codes for CASSLMGQGNTEAFF. Full variable domain (missing parts from reference TRBV7-3 and TRBJ1-1): GAGVSQTPSNKVTEKGKYVELRCDPISGHTALYWYRQSLGQGPEFLIYFQGTGAADDSGLPNDRFFAVRPEGSVSTLKIQRTERGDSAVYLCASSLMGQGNTEAFFGQGTRLTVV.

The rearrangement uses TRBV6-4 and TRBJ2-3; tentatively, D is TRBD1 (5 bases). Germline V gives CDR1 MRHNA, CDR2 SNTAGT. The CDR3 consists of 15 residues. Trimming took off 3 bases at V and 5 bases at J, with 15 bases between the two ends. For the CDR3, the DNA is TGTGCCAGCAGTGAACGTGGGGCTACTCGAGATACGCAGTATTTT. Translating gives CASSERGATRDTQYF.

The gene calls are TRBV9 and TRBJ1-1; D may be TRBD1 (6 bases). Germline CDR1 and CDR2: SGDLS and YYNGEE. Trimming shortened V by 3 bases and J by 5 bases, and 17 bases separated the two germline ends. The CDR3 runs 15 residues. For the CDR3, the DNA is TGTGCCAGCAGCGGACCTCGGACAGAGAAAACTGAAGCTTTCTTT. Amino acids: CASSGPRTEKTEAFF. Combining the CDR3 with reference TRBV9 and TRBJ1-1 gives the whole variable domain DSGVTQTPKHLITATGQRVTLRCSPRSGDLSVYWYQQSLDQGLQFLIQYYNGEERAKGNILERFSAQQFPDLHSELNLSSLELGDSALYFCASSGPRTEKTEAFFGQGTRLTVV.

V gene TRBV7-8 combines with J gene TRBJ2-1; 7 nucleotides agree with TRBD1. V gave up 3 bases and J gave up 8 bases; unmatched junction bases: 7. Germline lookup yields CDR1 SGHVS and CDR2 FQNEAQ. There are 14 residues in the CDR3. The chain's CDR3 is CASSLADRVYEQFF. DNA for the CDR3: TGTGCCAGCAGCTTGGCCGACAGGGTATATGAGCAGTTCTTC.

V is TRBV6-5 and J is TRBJ1-5, with D possibly matching TRBD1 (6 bases). V shed 7 bases and J shed 2 bases, with 15 bases lying between them. The CDR3 sequence is 15 residues long. From germline, CDR1 is MNHEY and CDR2 SVGAGI. In DNA, the CDR3 is TGTGCCAGCAATCTACAGGGTGCTGGCAATCAGCCCCAGCATTTT. Encoded protein: CASNLQGAGNQPQHF.

This clone has just a few counts. The chain recombines TRBV12-5 with TRBJ1-5; possible D gene TRBD1, 5 bases. Trimming pared 2 bases from V and 6 bases from J, leaving 20 bases between. This CDR3 has 17 residues. Per germline, CDR1 LGHNT and CDR2 FRNRAP. CDR3: CASGLTSRAGGSQPQHF. The DNA for the CDR3 is TGTGCTAGTGGTTTGACATCGAGGGCGGGGGGGAGTCAGCCCCAGCATTTT. The full variable domain, with the rest looked up from reference TRBV12-5 and TRBJ1-5, is DARVTQTPRHKVTEMGQEVTMRCQPILGHNTVFWYRQTMMQGLELLAYFRNRAPLDDSGMPKDRFSAEMPDATLATLKIQPSEPRDSAVYFCASGLTSRAGGSQPQHFGDGTRLSIL.

The chain employs TRBV2 and TRBJ1-5; no clear D gene. The CDR3 consists of 16 residues. V was clipped by 8 bases and J by 3 bases, with 20 bases between them. Per germline, CDR1 SNHLY and CDR2 FYNNEI. The CDR3 DNA sequence: TGTGCCAGCCGGAGAGGGTTACAGTCCTTCAATCAGCCCCAGCATTTT. Encoded protein: CASRRGLQSFNQPQHF. The whole variable domain, filled in from reference TRBV2 and TRBJ1-5, reads EPEVTQTPSHQVTQMGQEVILRCVPISNHLYFYWYRQILGQKVEFLVSFYNNEISEKSEIFDDQFSVERPDGSNFTLKIRSTKLEDSAMYFCASRRGLQSFNQPQHFGDGTRLSIL.

The chain is built from TRBV27 and TRBJ2-2; 7 nucleotides line up with TRBD1. Unmatched junction bases numbered 8, after V lost 6 bases and J lost 4 bases. There are 15 residues in the CDR3. CDR1 is MNHEY, CDR2 SMNVEV, per germline (reference sequence). CDR3 DNA: TGTGCCAGCAGCCTAGGGGGCGTGAGCACCGGGGAGCTGTTTTTT. This sequence encodes CASSLGGVSTGELFF.

CDR3 DNA: TGTGCCAGCAGCTTAAATTCCCCCCCGGATACGCAGTATTTT. Its translation: CASSLNSPPDTQYF. V and J are TRBV7-3 and TRBJ2-3; the D is unclear. V was pared by 1 base and J by 6 bases, with 11 bases between. Germline-derived CDR1 and CDR2 are SGHTA and FQGTGA. This CDR3 spans 14 amino acids.